A single sample gave rise to the 26 T cell receptor beta chains below, sequenced in a study of T cells in Graves' hyperthyroidism and ophthalmopathy. Using RNA transcripts as the source, TCR beta CDR3 regions were amplified. A first-round RT-PCR of the TCR CDR3 used the HTBI primer set. TCRdb reprocessed the multiplex PCR reads with MiXCR, giving one entry per CDR3 protein. The table shows about 420,000 distinct CDR3 sequences, with about 15% occurring only once. Sequencing was carried out using blood. These receptors were obtained from a woman younger than 30 with Graves' hyperthyroidism.

The chain uses TRBV15 and TRBJ2-5; D is possibly TRBD2 (6 bases). The CDR3 is 14 residues long. Trimming removed 1 base from V and 5 bases from J, with 11 bases in between. Germline CDR1 reads LNHNV; CDR2 reads YYDKDF (reference sequence). This CDR3 is CATSRARGGETQYF. Written as DNA, the CDR3 is TGTGCCACCAGCAGAGCCCGAGGAGGGGAGACCCAGTACTTC.

This clonotype occurred many times. J is TRBJ2-1 and V is TRBV20-1; D is unclear. This CDR3 has 13 amino acids. CDR1 and CDR2 from the germline V gene are DFQATT and SNEGSKA (reference sequence). V lost 3 bases and J 0 bases, leaving 6 bases between the germline ends. The CDR3 nucleotides read TGCAGTGCTAGGGCGGCCTCCTACAATGAGCAGTTCTTC. It specifies CSARAASYNEQFF.

The chain has TRBV6-2 or TRBV6-3 and TRBJ2-3; D unresolved. V lost 8 bases to trimming and J lost 0 bases, with 9 bases between them. The CDR3 is made up of 13 amino acids. Germline lookup yields CDR1 MNHEY and CDR2 SVGEGT. CDR3 amino acids: CASSAFSTDTQYF. CDR3 in DNA: TGTGCCAGCTCGGCTTTTAGCACAGATACGCAGTATTTT.

This clonotype was seen ten or more times. The chain is built from TRBV3-1 and TRBJ2-2, with 7 positions matching TRBD2. The length of the CDR3 is 14 residues. The V gene end was trimmed by 6 bases and the J gene end by 4 bases; junction bases not matched to a gene: 5. Germline CDR1 is LGHDT and CDR2 is YNNKEL (reference sequence). Here the CDR3 reads CASRTTSLTGELFF. CDR3 sequence (DNA): TGTGCCAGCAGAACGACTAGCCTCACCGGGGAGCTGTTTTTT.

The V and J genes are TRBV3-1 and TRBJ2-6; possibly TRBD2 for D (5 bases). This CDR3 contains 18 residues. The V gene's germline CDR1 is LGHDT and CDR2 YNNKEL (reference sequence). Between the trimmed V and J ends, which lost 0 bases and 3 bases, there was a span of 15 bases. The CDR3 DNA is TGTGCCAGCAGCCAAGATCGAGGACTTCAAGGTGGGGCCAACGTCCTGACTTTC. This sequence encodes CASSQDRGLQGGANVLTF. The full variable domain, completed using reference TRBV3-1 and TRBJ2-6, is DTAVSQTPKYLVTQMGNDKSIKCEQNLGHDTMYWYKQDSKKFLKIMFSYNNKELIINETVPNRFSPKSPDKAHLNLHINSLELGDSAVYFCASSQDRGLQGGANVLTFGAGSRLTVL.

This clonotype showed up many times. This sequence joins TRBV6-2 or TRBV6-3 and TRBJ2-1; tentative D call: TRBD1 (6 bases). The germline CDR1 and CDR2 sequences are MNHEY and SVGEGT. V was shortened by 8 bases and J by 8 bases, with 19 bases between the two germline ends. The CDR3 is made up of 14 amino acids. The CDR3 loop is CASGRPGVPHEQFF. The CDR3 nucleotides are TGTGCCAGCGGGCGGCCAGGGGTCCCACATGAGCAGTTCTTC.

As concerns this clonotype: A much larger clone lies a single base off, so this may be a read error. The V call is TRBV24-1, the J call TRBJ1-1; 10 bases line up with TRBD1. After removal of 10 bases from V and 0 bases from J, the junction contained 7 bases not matched to a gene. The germline V gene encodes CDR1 KGHDR and CDR2 SFDVKD. This CDR3 comprises 15 residues. CDR3 residues: CATRPGQGLNTEAFF. CDR3 in DNA: TGTGCCACGAGACCGGGACAGGGGTTGAACACTGAAGCTTTCTTT.

This clonotype was picked up many times. The chain combines TRBV2 with TRBJ1-5; 10 bases map to TRBD1. Trimming cost V 3 bases and J 9 bases; bases outside gene matches: 8. Germline V CDR1 and CDR2: SNHLY, FYNNEI. The CDR3 totals 15 residues. The CDR3, as DNA: TGTGCCAGCAGTGAGGCGGGGACAGGGGAGCGGCCCCAGCATTTT. Its protein is CASSEAGTGERPQHF.

This clonotype was observed many times. The V and J genes are TRBV2 and TRBJ1-6; D might be TRBD1 (5 bases). This CDR3 has 18 amino acids. Germline V gives CDR1 SNHLY, CDR2 FYNNEI. V was clipped by 8 bases and J by 7 bases, with 27 bases between them. The CDR3 protein is CASLNPSLPGRLNSPLHF. Written as DNA, the CDR3 is TGTGCCAGCCTGAATCCCTCCTTACCGGGACGGCTAAATTCACCCCTCCACTTT.

This clonotype was recorded many times. The V call is TRBV6-1, the J call TRBJ1-2; 7 positions match TRBD1. Germline assignment: CDR1 MNHNS and CDR2 SASEGT. CDR3 size: 13 residues. V shed 9 bases, J shed 2 bases, and the junction held 6 bases outside the gene matches. The CDR3 DNA reads TGTGCCAGTCAGGGGGGGACGAACTATGGCTACACCTTC. It is translated as CASQGGTNYGYTF.

This clonotype showed up many times. The J gene is TRBJ1-1, the V gene TRBV2; 11 nucleotides match TRBD1. This CDR3 has 14 residues. Germline loops: CDR1 SNHLY, CDR2 FYNNEI. The V and J ends lost 8 bases and 4 bases, in that order; junction bases with no gene match: 6. The CDR3, as DNA: TGTGCCAGCCATGGGACAGGGGGGTCCACTGAAGCTTTCTTT. Its translation is CASHGTGGSTEAFF.

The chain combines TRBV11-3 with TRBJ2-1, with TRBD1 identical over 10 bases. This CDR3 spans 17 amino acids. V was clipped by 5 bases and J by 5 bases; unmatched bases: 12. Germline V gene sequence: CDR1 SGHNT, CDR2 YENEEA. The CDR3 sequence is CASSLTLGTGANNEQFF. The CDR3 region has the DNA TGTGCCAGCAGCCTGACCCTGGGGACAGGGGCCAACAATGAGCAGTTCTTC.

This clonotype was seen many times. The V call is TRBV6-1, the J call TRBJ1-1; 7 bases fit TRBD1. This CDR3 is built from 16 residues. Trimming at V came to 6 bases and at J to 1 base, leaving 11 bases not matched to a gene. In germline, CDR1 is MNHNS, CDR2 SASEGT. CDR3 nucleotide sequence: TGTGCCAGCAGCCACCCACCGGGACAGAGGAACACTGAAGCTTTCTTT. Translated, it gives CASSHPPGQRNTEAFF.

The V gene is TRBV6-1, the J gene TRBJ1-2; 10 positions match TRBD1. J lost 0 bases, V lost 6 bases, and 16 bases had no gene match. Germline assignment: CDR1 MNHNS and CDR2 SASEGT. This CDR3 is built from 19 residues. The CDR3 loop reads CASSGDRGFWGLTNYGYTF. DNA of the CDR3: TGTGCCAGCAGCGGGGACAGGGGATTTTGGGGACTAACTAACTATGGCTACACCTTC.

This clonotype was detected many times. The chain has TRBV18 and TRBJ2-1; 7 nucleotides align to TRBD1. This CDR3 is 15 amino acids long. V shed 0 bases, J shed 5 bases, and the junction held 4 bases outside the gene matches. From germline, CDR1 is KGHSH and CDR2 LQKENI. The CDR3 sequence is CASSPPSRGNNEQFF. The CDR3 nucleotides are TGTGCCAGCTCACCACCCTCCAGGGGGAACAATGAGCAGTTCTTC.

This clonotype was seen at least ten times. V is TRBV3-1 and J is TRBJ2-1, with 13 positions matching TRBD2. Trimming at V came to 7 bases and at J to 0 bases, leaving 3 bases not matched to a gene. Germline loops: CDR1 LGHDT, CDR2 YNNKEL (reference sequence). The CDR3 consists of 16 residues. The DNA for the CDR3 is TGTGCCAGCATAGGGACTAGCGGGGTCTCCTACAATGAGCAGTTCTTC. Translating it yields CASIGTSGVSYNEQFF.

There are a few counts of this clonotype. This chain connects TRBV7-9 to TRBJ1-2; D not resolved. CDR1 and CDR2 from the germline V gene are SEHNR and FQNEAQ (reference sequence). The CDR3 totals 13 residues. V was trimmed by 5 bases and J by 4 bases, leaving 11 bases between them. Here the CDR3 reads CASSLDAGYGYTF. In nucleotides, the CDR3 is TGTGCCAGCAGCCTTGACGCCGGCTATGGCTACACCTTC. Filled out from reference TRBV7-9 and TRBJ1-2, the complete variable domain reads DTGVSQNPRHKITKRGQNVTFRCDPISEHNRLYWYRQTLGQGPEFLTYFQNEAQLEKSRLLSDRFSAERPKGSFSTLEIQRTEQGDSAMYLCASSLDAGYGYTFGSGTRLTVV.

This clonotype was observed at least ten times. This chain links TRBV7-3 with TRBJ2-7, with D maybe TRBD2 (5 bases). Germline V gene data show CDR1 as SGHTA and CDR2 as FQGTGA. The CDR3 runs 15 residues. V lost 2 bases, J lost 3 bases, and 14 bases lay in between. DNA for the CDR3: TGTGCCAGCAGCTTAGTATCGGGGAATGGCTACGAGCAGTACTTC. Translated: CASSLVSGNGYEQYF.

This clonotype was found many times. The V and J genes are TRBV11-2 and TRBJ1-6, with 7 bases aligning to TRBD1. V dropped 4 bases and J dropped 9; count of bases not matched to a gene: 6. The CDR3 totals 14 residues. The germline CDR1 and CDR2 sequences are SGHAT and FQNNGV. CDR3 nucleotides: TGTGCCAGCAGCTCTAGACAGGGTAGTTCACCCCTCCACTTT. This codes for CASSSRQGSSPLHF.

The table lists this clonotype with many counts. J is TRBJ2-7 and V is TRBV3-1, with 7 bases that match TRBD2. The CDR3 spans 15 residues. The V and J ends lost 0 bases and 6 bases, in that order; junction bases with no gene match: 8. In germline, CDR1 is LGHDT, CDR2 YNNKEL (reference sequence). Here the CDR3 reads CASSQDPRTSGEQYF. DNA of the CDR3: TGTGCCAGCAGCCAAGATCCTAGGACTAGTGGCGAGCAGTACTTC.

This chain connects TRBV27 to TRBJ2-7; no definite D call. V gave up 5 bases and J gave up 0 bases, with 11 bases separating them. The CDR3 spans 14 residues. Germline V gives CDR1 MNHEY, CDR2 SMNVEV (reference sequence). The CDR3 DNA follows: TGTGCCAGCAGTCCGACACCGTACTCCTACGAGCAGTACTTC. It yields the protein CASSPTPYSYEQYF.

The CDR3 nucleotides read TGTGCCAGCAGCTTAAAGGCCAGATATTACTATGGCTACACCTTC. It codes for CASSLKARYYYGYTF. V usage is TRBV7-2 and J usage is TRBJ1-2; D remains ambiguous. Germline CDR1 reads SGHTA; CDR2 reads FQGNSA. Between the trimmed V and J ends, which lost 2 bases and 3 bases, there was a span of 13 bases. The CDR3 extends over 15 amino acids.

Only one count was recorded for this clonotype. This rearrangement joins TRBV29-1 to TRBJ2-2; 13 bases agree with TRBD2. Germline CDR1 is SQVTM and CDR2 is ANQGSEA. With 4 bases clipped from V and 1 base from J, the junction kept 6 bases outside the gene matches. The CDR3 has 17 amino acids. The CDR3 DNA sequence: TGCAGCGTTGGATGGACTAGCGGGAGCCTGAACACCGGGGAGCTGTTTTTT. Its translation is CSVGWTSGSLNTGELFF.

This clonotype was observed many times. The J gene is TRBJ1-3, the V gene TRBV11-2; possibly TRBD1 for D (6 bases). Trimming took off 5 bases at V and 2 bases at J, with 16 bases between the two ends. This CDR3 has 16 amino acids. From germline, CDR1 is SGHAT and CDR2 FQNNGV. The CDR3 nucleotides read TGTGCCAGCAGCCCCACGACAGGCCACACTGGAAACACCATATATTTT. Encoded protein: CASSPTTGHTGNTIYF.

The chain employs TRBV7-3 and TRBJ2-1; 9 bases fit TRBD1. Germline V gene lookup returns CDR1 SGHTA and CDR2 FQGTGA. The CDR3 loop spans 15 amino acids. The J segment lost 4 bases and the V segment lost 7 bases, leaving 8 bases of the junction unmatched. The CDR3 sequence: CASKPPGQGYNEQFF. The CDR3, as DNA: TGTGCCAGCAAGCCTCCGGGACAGGGATACAATGAGCAGTTCTTC.

This clonotype was seen at least ten times. This chain links TRBV3-1 with TRBJ1-1; D may be TRBD1 (5 bases). Germline CDR1 reads LGHDT; CDR2 reads YNNKEL (reference sequence). The CDR3 is 11 amino acids. Trimming shortened V by 5 bases and J by 8 bases, and 9 bases separated the two germline ends. CDR3: CASSYGQEAFF. DNA of the CDR3: TGTGCCAGCAGCTACGGACAAGAAGCTTTCTTT.